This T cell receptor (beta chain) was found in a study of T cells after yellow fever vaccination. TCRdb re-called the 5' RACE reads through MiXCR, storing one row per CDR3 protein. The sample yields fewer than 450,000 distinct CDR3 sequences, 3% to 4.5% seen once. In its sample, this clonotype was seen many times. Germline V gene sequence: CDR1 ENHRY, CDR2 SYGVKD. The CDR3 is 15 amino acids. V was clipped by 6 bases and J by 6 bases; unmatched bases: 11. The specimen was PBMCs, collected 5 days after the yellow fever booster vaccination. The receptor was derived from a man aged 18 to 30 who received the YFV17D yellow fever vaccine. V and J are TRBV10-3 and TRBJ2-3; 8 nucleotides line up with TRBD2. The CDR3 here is CAIRDGGAGADTQYF. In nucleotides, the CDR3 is TGTGCCATCAGGGACGGTGGAGCGGGAGCGGATACGCAGTATTTT.